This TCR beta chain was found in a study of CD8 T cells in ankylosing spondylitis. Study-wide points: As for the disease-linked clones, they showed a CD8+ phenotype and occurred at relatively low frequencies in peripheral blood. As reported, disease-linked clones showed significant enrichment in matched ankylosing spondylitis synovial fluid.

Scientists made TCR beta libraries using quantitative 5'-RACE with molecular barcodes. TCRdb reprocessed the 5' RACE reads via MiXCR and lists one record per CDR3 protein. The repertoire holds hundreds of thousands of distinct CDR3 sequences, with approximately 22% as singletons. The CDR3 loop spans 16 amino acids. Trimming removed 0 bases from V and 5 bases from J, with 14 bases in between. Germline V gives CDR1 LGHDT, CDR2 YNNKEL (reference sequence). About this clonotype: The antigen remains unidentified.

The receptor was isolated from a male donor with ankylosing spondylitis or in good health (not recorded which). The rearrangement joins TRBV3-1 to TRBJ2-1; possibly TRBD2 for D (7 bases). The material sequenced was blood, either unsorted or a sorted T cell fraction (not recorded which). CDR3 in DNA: TGTGCCAGCAGCCAAGATCCGGGGGGCCTGGACAATGAGCAGTTCTTC. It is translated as CASSQDPGGLDNEQFF.